The present T cell receptor beta chain was sequenced within a study of glioma-infiltrating T cells (dated by TCRdb to between 2015 and 2016). About the study as a whole: The study sequenced TCR alpha- and beta-chain repertoires from glioma tissue, from non-neoplastic brain tissue and from matched peripheral blood mononuclear cells. To measure how far tissue and blood T-cell populations diverged, each tissue-infiltrating repertoire was compared against the peripheral blood repertoire of the same patient. Three low-grade glioma patients, eight or nine primary glioblastoma patients and three non-glioma patients contributing non-neoplastic brain tissue were included in the paired cohort. What the authors observed across the whole study: Group comparisons were based on small numbers of patients: three non-neoplastic, three low-grade glioma and several glioblastoma patients. Tissue and blood shared very few CDR3 sequences, a result attributed to high CDR3 diversity and limited sampling. In non-neoplastic patients, VJ-independent divergence between tissue and blood fell below expectation, whereas in all gliomas, and especially in low-grade gliomas, the divergence rose above expectation.

The CDR3 sequence holds 13 residues, the cysteine and phenylalanine included. The retained sequence is limited to the CDR3, 39 bases, with the frame set at the first base. Compared with germline, V lacks 6 bases and J lacks 5 bases; bases without a gene match: 8. CDR1 and CDR2, per the germline V gene (reference sequence), are DFQATT and SNEGSKA. TCR alpha and beta CDR3 regions were amplified with the iRepertoire nested amplicon-rescue multiplex PCR (arm-PCR) platform from RNA. The input for one-step reverse transcription and amplification was roughly 95-450 ng of either tissue mRNA or PBMC total RNA. Following bead purification, Illumina adapters were added by a secondary multiplex PCR, and libraries between 200 and 400 bp were gel-purified. The libraries contained internal 6-nucleotide barcodes that were used for demultiplexing. Sequencing of libraries was performed on an Illumina MiSeq with 2x220 or 2x250 nucleotide paired-end reads. Per the source publication's procedure: Paired reads were merged with FLASH 1.2.11 and aligned to the GRCh37 human genome with BWA-MEM before extracting TRA and TRB reads. An IMGT-derived reference of cassette sequences and CDR3 motifs, with pseudogenes included, was used for V and J assignment. Three-frame translation of reads was performed, and productive CDR3s were defined as those with a C...FGXG motif and no stop codons. A clonotype was defined as a unique combination of a V-J cassette pair and a CDR3 amino acid sequence. Reads were filtered by Hamming distance, thresholded by each sample's sequence error rate in mapped regions. TCRdb reprocessed the public reads (quality trimming at Q25 with fastp, clone calling with MiXCR) and kept in-frame beta chains. Each entry merges the rows of one CDR3 protein and shows their most common DNA and genes. V and J calls and clone size were set by TCRdb, not the authors. The sample data list about 140,000 distinct CDR3 sequences, and about two fifths of these were observed just once. The ten largest clonotypes hold roughly 20% of the sample.

This clonotype appeared many times. It has no known antigen specificity. Base qualities are not provided; no much larger clone lies one nucleotide away. The V gene is TRBV20-1 and the J gene is TRBJ2-7, and TRBD1 matches 9 of the central bases. The specimen was glioma tissue, nonneoplastic brain tissue, or PBMCs (not recorded which). This sequence originates from a human donor with low-grade glioma or glioblastoma, undergoing nonglioma brain surgery, or in good health (not recorded which). The DNA reads TGCAGTGCGGAAGACAGGGGGATCCACGAGCAGTACTTC. Its translation is CSAEDRGIHEQYF.